The 28 T cell receptor beta chains reported below all come from one sample, sequenced in a study of OX40 agonist ivuxolimab in advanced cancers. Data came from immunoSEQ multiplex PCR; TCRdb stores just in-frame clones and leaves some out. Among some 30,000 clones listed, approximately 80% were seen once. Sequencing used CD4+ or CD8+ T cells sorted from blood, obtained in a trial of the OX40 agonist ivuxolimab. The origin of the receptors is an adult with an advanced solid tumor such as melanoma, head and neck, liver or kidney cancer.

In this sample, this clone turned up once. The rearrangement joins TRBV27 to TRBJ2-7; the match to TRBD1 covers 9 bases. Germline-derived CDR1 and CDR2 are MNHEY and SMNVEV (reference sequence). V lost 2 bases, J lost 5 bases, and 7 bases stayed unmatched. This CDR3 is built from 15 residues. The CDR3 DNA follows: TGTGCCAGCAGTTTAAAAGGGGACAGGGACCACGAGCAGTACTTC. Translated: CASSLKGDRDHEQYF.

V gene TRBV7-3 combines with J gene TRBJ2-3; possibly TRBD1 for D (5 bases). The germline V gene encodes CDR1 SGHTA and CDR2 FQGTGA. Trimming took off 3 bases at V and 1 base at J, with 8 bases between the two ends. This CDR3 is built from 14 residues. CDR3 in amino acids: CASSLGLGTDTQYF. The CDR3 DNA reads as TGTGCCAGCAGCTTGGGGCTCGGCACAGATACGCAGTATTTT.

The chain recombines TRBV6-1 with TRBJ2-5; tentatively, D is TRBD1 or TRBD2 (5 bases each). Germline CDR1 reads MNHNS; CDR2 reads SASEGT. V was clipped by 1 base and J by 11 bases, with 20 bases between them. The CDR3 extends over 15 amino acids. CDR3 in amino acids: CASSEVRGHVREQYF. CDR3 nucleotide sequence: TGTGCCAGCAGTGAAGTACGGGGCCATGTACGAGAGCAGTACTTC.

The chain links TRBV7-9 to TRBJ2-1; D remains unclear. Germline V lookup: CDR1 SEHNR, CDR2 FQNEAQ (reference sequence). Deletions cut 1 base from V and 9 bases from J, with 4 bases between. CDR3 length equals 11 residues. The CDR3 region is CASSLGGEQFF. The CDR3 coding sequence is TGTGCCAGCAGCTTAGGCGGTGAGCAGTTCTTC.

The chain is built from TRBV6-1 and TRBJ1-5; TRBD1 agrees at 9 bases. Germline lookup yields CDR1 MNHNS and CDR2 SASEGT. The V and J ends lost 6 bases and 6 bases, in that order; junction bases with no gene match: 6. This CDR3 contains 14 residues. The chain's CDR3 is CASRSGTGTQPQHF. The CDR3 DNA sequence: TGTGCCAGCAGAAGCGGGACAGGGACTCAGCCCCAGCATTTT.

This clone was seen only once. The chain employs TRBV5-1 and TRBJ1-2; perhaps TRBD1 as D (6 bases). V was pared by 6 bases and J by 3 bases, with 21 bases between. CDR3 size: 16 residues. Per the germline V gene, CDR1 is SGHRS and CDR2 is YFSETQ. The CDR3 spells CASTTYRGARDYGYTF. In DNA form, the CDR3 reads TGCGCCAGCACCACCTATCGGGGGGCGAGGGACTATGGCTACACCTTC.

On this clone: Other DNA variants within this sample encode the same CDR3. The chain has TRBV2 and TRBJ1-5; no reliable D call. The CDR3 is 16 amino acids. CDR1 is SNHLY, CDR2 FYNNEI, per germline. V lost 7 bases, J lost 0 bases, and 16 bases lay in between. The CDR3 sequence: CASKGRAGLSNQPQHF. The CDR3 DNA sequence: TGTGCCAGCAAAGGCAGAGCCGGACTTAGCAATCAGCCCCAGCATTTT.

This clone was seen only a few times. The chain employs TRBV7-6 and TRBJ2-7; possible D gene TRBD1, 6 bases. The germline V gene has CDR1 SGHVS and CDR2 FNYEAQ. Trimming removed 2 bases at V and 3 bases at J, with 11 bases between. The CDR3 contains 14 residues. CDR3 nucleotides: TGTGCCAGCAGCTTACGGCCAGGGGACTACGAGCAGTACTTC. It specifies CASSLRPGDYEQYF.

This clone was observed a handful of times. This chain connects TRBV2 to TRBJ1-3; no definite D call. CDR1 is SNHLY and CDR2 is FYNNEI in the germline V gene. The CDR3 covers 13 residues. Trimming took 2 bases from V and 2 from J, leaving 4 bases between them. CDR3 sequence (DNA): TGTGCCAGCAGTGAAACAGCTGGAAACACCATATATTTT. It specifies CASSETAGNTIYF.

The chain employs TRBV27 and TRBJ2-5, with 7 bases lining up with TRBD2. This CDR3 region has 16 residues. Germline loops: CDR1 MNHEY, CDR2 SMNVEV (reference sequence). Losses at the gene ends were 0 bases for V and 2 bases for J; bases not matched to a gene: 6. Written as DNA, the CDR3 is TGTGCCAGCAGTTTATCGCCGGCGGGGGATCAAGAGACCCAGTACTTC. Its protein is CASSLSPAGDQETQYF.

This rearrangement joins TRBV6-6 to TRBJ1-1, with D maybe TRBD1 (5 bases). The germline CDR1 and CDR2 sequences are MNHNY and SVGAGI (reference sequence). There are 13 residues in the CDR3. V gave up 2 bases and J gave up 7 bases, with 11 bases separating them. The CDR3 is CASSYEGVNEAFF. DNA of the CDR3: TGTGCCAGCAGTTACGAAGGGGTAAATGAAGCTTTCTTT.

The chain combines TRBV7-9 with TRBJ2-7, with TRBD2 matching 7 bases. The CDR3 extends over 16 amino acids. Germline V lookup: CDR1 SEHNR, CDR2 FQNEAQ (reference sequence). V was clipped by 1 base and J by 1 base; unmatched bases: 7. CDR3 nucleotides: TGTGCCAGCAGCTTAGTGGTAGGACTAGGGTCCTACGAGCAGTACTTC. This sequence encodes CASSLVVGLGSYEQYF.

The V gene is TRBV7-9, the J gene TRBJ2-7; 13 nucleotides line up with TRBD2. The ends lost 0 bases at V and 2 bases at J; junction bases unmatched: 4. Germline lookup yields CDR1 SEHNR and CDR2 FQNEAQ (reference sequence). The CDR3 contains 17 residues. The CDR3 sequence is CASSLAGLAGDPYEQYF. The CDR3 DNA reads as TGTGCCAGCAGCTTAGCCGGACTAGCGGGAGACCCCTACGAGCAGTACTTC. Combining the CDR3 with reference TRBV7-9 and TRBJ2-7 gives the whole variable domain DTGVSQNPRHKITKRGQNVTFRCDPISEHNRLYWYRQTLGQGPEFLTYFQNEAQLEKSRLLSDRFSAERPKGSFSTLEIQRTEQGDSAMYLCASSLAGLAGDPYEQYFGPGTRLTVT.

This clone was seen a handful of times. J is TRBJ1-2 and V is TRBV29-1; D gene ambiguous. Trimming cost V 6 bases and J 3 bases, with 17 bases left between them. The CDR3 sequence is 14 residues long. Germline CDR1 SQVTM, CDR2 ANQGSEA. CDR3 amino acids: CSVEGITSDYGYTF. CDR3 DNA: TGCAGCGTCGAGGGAATCACGTCCGACTATGGCTACACCTTC.

V gene TRBV2 combines with J gene TRBJ1-5, with D tentatively TRBD1 (5 bases). Germline V gives CDR1 SNHLY, CDR2 FYNNEI. Trimming cost V 6 bases and J 1 base, with 13 bases left between them. This CDR3 comprises 15 residues. The CDR3 here is CASRGGTASNQPQHF. In nucleotides, the CDR3 is TGTGCCAGCAGGGGGGGGACCGCCAGCAATCAGCCCCAGCATTTT.

The chain uses TRBV28 and TRBJ1-4; D is uncertain. This CDR3 is 14 amino acids long. CDR1 and CDR2 (germline): MDHEN, SYDVKM. V was clipped by 4 bases and J by 7 bases, with 13 bases between them. The CDR3 sequence is CASSWSSAREKLFF. CDR3 DNA sequence: TGTGCCAGCAGTTGGAGCTCTGCGCGTGAAAAACTGTTTTTT.

The chain carries TRBV11-2 and TRBJ1-1; no firm D call. Trimming removed 4 bases at V and 2 bases at J, with 14 bases between. The CDR3 covers 15 residues. The germline CDR1 and CDR2 sequences are SGHAT and FQNNGV. CDR3 in DNA: TGTGCCAGCAGCTCTTGGACGGGAGACAACACTGAAGCTTTCTTT. Amino acid sequence: CASSSWTGDNTEAFF. The variable domain in full, completed from reference TRBV11-2 and TRBJ1-1, reads EAGVAQSPRYKIIEKRQSVAFWCNPISGHATLYWYQQILGQGPKLLIQFQNNGVVDDSQLPKDRFSAERLKGVDSTLKIQPAKLEDSAVYLCASSSWTGDNTEAFFGQGTRLTVV.

The gene calls are TRBV19 and TRBJ1-1; no firm D call. Germline-derived CDR1 and CDR2 are LNHDA and SQIVND (reference sequence). Trimming left V 6 bases short and J 1 base short, with 9 bases between. This CDR3 contains 13 residues. For the CDR3, the DNA is TGTGCCAGTAGCATAACCCCGAACACTGAAGCTTTCTTT. Translated, it gives CASSITPNTEAFF.

V and J are TRBV9 and TRBJ2-1; D possibly corresponds to TRBD1 (6 bases). This CDR3 region has 16 residues. Trimming stripped 4 bases from V and 0 bases from J, with 14 bases between. The germline gives CDR1 SGDLS, CDR2 YYNGEE. DNA of the CDR3: TGTGCCAGCAGCCCATTCGACAGGAGCTCCTACAATGAGCAGTTCTTC. As protein: CASSPFDRSSYNEQFF.

The chain employs TRBV2 and TRBJ1-1; 8 bases match TRBD1. Germline-derived CDR1 and CDR2 are SNHLY and FYNNEI. The CDR3 has 15 amino acids. V lost 6 bases, J lost 7 bases, and 13 bases stayed unmatched. CDR3 sequence (DNA): TGTGCCAGCAGGGACCGGGACAGGCGACGCCGTGAAGCTTTCTTT. As protein: CASRDRDRRRREAFF.

The V call is TRBV28, the J call TRBJ1-5; perhaps TRBD1 as D (5 bases). The germline gives CDR1 MDHEN, CDR2 SYDVKM. The V end was cut by 2 bases, the J end by 4 bases, with 12 bases between. The CDR3 sequence is 15 residues long. CDR3 bases: TGTGCCAGCAGTTTAAGGGACGGTTATAATCAGCCCCAGCATTTT. Amino acids: CASSLRDGYNQPQHF.

This sequence joins TRBV28 and TRBJ1-1, with TRBD1 matching over 8 bases. The CDR3 extends over 16 amino acids. J was trimmed by 1 base and V by 5 bases; bases with no gene match: 9. Germline V gene sequence: CDR1 MDHEN, CDR2 SYDVKM. The chain's CDR3 is CASSARQGRGNTEAFF. The CDR3 DNA is TGTGCCAGCAGTGCCCGACAGGGGCGGGGGAACACTGAAGCTTTCTTT.

This clone was detected once. Written as DNA, the CDR3 is TGTGCCAGCAGCAATTTTCGACGGGGGAGCTCCTACAATGAGCAGTTCTTC. Protein: CASSNFRRGSSYNEQFF. The V call is TRBV21-1, the J call TRBJ2-1; the table gives TRBD2 as D, unverified against the DNA. TRBV21-1 is tagged as a pseudogene. This CDR3 is 17 amino acids long.

V is TRBV6-6 and J is TRBJ2-7, with 10 bases aligning to TRBD1. CDR3 length: 14 amino acids. Germline V lookup: CDR1 MNHNY, CDR2 SVGAGI (reference sequence). The trim removed 5 bases at V and 2 bases at J, leaving 3 bases unmatched. The CDR3 is CASSIGQGAYEQYF. CDR3 sequence (DNA): TGTGCCAGCAGTATAGGACAGGGGGCCTACGAGCAGTACTTC.

V is TRBV27 and J is TRBJ1-5; possibly TRBD1 for D (6 bases). V was shortened by 7 bases and J by 4 bases, with 14 bases between the two germline ends. This CDR3 region has 14 residues. Germline V CDR1 and CDR2: MNHEY, SMNVEV (reference sequence). The CDR3 DNA follows: TGTGCCAGCAACCCCCTAGGGGGGAATCAGCCCCAGCATTTT. Translation gives CASNPLGGNQPQHF.

There are a few counts of this clone. This chain connects TRBV6-6 to TRBJ2-2, with D perhaps TRBD1 (6 bases). Per germline, CDR1 MNHNY and CDR2 SVGAGI (reference sequence). Trimming took 6 bases from V and 6 from J, leaving 20 bases between them. CDR3 size: 16 residues. CDR3 nucleotides: TGTGCCAGCAGCCCGGGGCAGGGGATATTGGCCGGGGAGCTGTTTTTT. Its translation is CASSPGQGILAGELFF.

V and J are TRBV7-8 and TRBJ1-2; unclear D gene. The CDR3 contains 14 residues. V dropped 1 base and J dropped 1 base, with 7 bases sitting between them. CDR1 is SGHVS and CDR2 is FQNEAQ in the germline V gene. As DNA, the CDR3 is TGTGCCAGCAGCTTAGACGGGGTTAACTATGGCTACACCTTC. It translates to CASSLDGVNYGYTF.

The chain couples TRBV18 to TRBJ2-5, with TRBD1 identical over 7 bases. The CDR3 is 14 amino acids. Germline V gene lookup returns CDR1 KGHSH and CDR2 LQKENI. V was pared by 3 bases and J by 0 bases, with 1 base of the junction left unmatched. The CDR3 loop is CASSPTGYQETQYF. The CDR3 DNA is TGTGCCAGCTCACCGACAGGGTACCAAGAGACCCAGTACTTC.